Listed here is a single TCR beta chain. The antigen remains unidentified. The V and J ends lost 3 bases and 3 bases respectively, with 6 bases between them. The CDR3 has 13 residues. This entry is derived from a study of T cell responses to AZD1222 COVID-19 vaccine. The study's findings and limits: Clonal diversity may have been underestimated in mostly white British donors.

The table came from immunoSEQ multiplex PCR; TCRdb's copy has only in-frame clones and leaves some out. The table lists about 120,000 clones, around 87% of them singletons. The clonotype was recovered from an adult in good health. The sequencing used peripheral blood, collected on day 0 of AZD1222 vaccination. The chain uses TRBV12-3 or TRBV12-4 and TRBJ1-5; no definite D call. The CDR3 protein is CASSLVDNQPQHF. In DNA form, the CDR3 reads TGTGCCAGCAGTTTGGTGGACAATCAGCCCCAGCATTTT.